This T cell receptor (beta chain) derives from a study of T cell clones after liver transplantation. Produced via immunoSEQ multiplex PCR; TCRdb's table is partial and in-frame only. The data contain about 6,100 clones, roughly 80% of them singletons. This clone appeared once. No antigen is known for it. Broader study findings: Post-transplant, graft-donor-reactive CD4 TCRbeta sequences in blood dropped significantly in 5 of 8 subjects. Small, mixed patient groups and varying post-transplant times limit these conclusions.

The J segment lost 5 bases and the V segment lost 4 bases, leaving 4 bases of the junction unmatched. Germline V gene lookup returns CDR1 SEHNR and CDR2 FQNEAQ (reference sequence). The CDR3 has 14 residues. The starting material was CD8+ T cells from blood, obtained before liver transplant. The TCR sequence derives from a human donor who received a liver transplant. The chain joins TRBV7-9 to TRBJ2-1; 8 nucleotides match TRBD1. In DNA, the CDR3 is TGTGCCAGCAGCTCTCCAGGGGGCCACAATGAGCAGTTCTTC. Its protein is CASSSPGGHNEQFF.